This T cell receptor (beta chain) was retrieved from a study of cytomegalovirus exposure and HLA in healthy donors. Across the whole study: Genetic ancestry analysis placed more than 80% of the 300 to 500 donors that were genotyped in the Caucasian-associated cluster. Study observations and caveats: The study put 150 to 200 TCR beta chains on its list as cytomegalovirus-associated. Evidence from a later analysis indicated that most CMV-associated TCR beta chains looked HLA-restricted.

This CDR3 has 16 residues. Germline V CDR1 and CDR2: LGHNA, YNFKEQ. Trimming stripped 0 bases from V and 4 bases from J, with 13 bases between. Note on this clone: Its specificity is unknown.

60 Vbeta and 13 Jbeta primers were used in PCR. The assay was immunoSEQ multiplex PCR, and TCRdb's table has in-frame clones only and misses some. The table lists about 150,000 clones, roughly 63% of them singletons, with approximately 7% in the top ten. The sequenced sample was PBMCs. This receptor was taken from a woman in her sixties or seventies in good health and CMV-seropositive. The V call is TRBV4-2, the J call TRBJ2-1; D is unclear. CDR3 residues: CASSQEGPLQYNEQFF. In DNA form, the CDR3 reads TGTGCCAGCAGCCAAGAGGGTCCGCTACAGTACAATGAGCAGTTCTTC.